Following are 26 T cell receptor beta chains from one sample sequenced in a study of identical twins' blood T cells. One entry per CDR3 protein results from TCRdb running MiXCR on the 5' RACE reads. This sample has 350,000 to 400,000 distinct CDR3 sequences, with 28% found just once. Sequencing was performed on PBMCs. These receptors originate from a woman aged 18-49 years in good health.

Remarks on this clonotype: A much larger clonotype is one base distant, so this may be a read error. The rearrangement joins TRBV10-3 to TRBJ1-1; 8 positions match TRBD1. The CDR3 extends over 14 amino acids. Germline V lookup: CDR1 ENHRY, CDR2 SYGVKD. The chain's CDR3 is CTISEGQANTEAFF. CDR3 nucleotide sequence: TGTACCATCAGTGAGGGACAGGCGAACACTGAAGCTTTCTTT.

The table lists this clonotype with a few counts. This rearrangement joins TRBV20-1 to TRBJ2-1; TRBD2 matches at 9 bases. CDR3 length: 12 amino acids. Germline V gene sequence: CDR1 DFQATT, CDR2 SNEGSKA (reference sequence). The V segment lost 6 bases and the J segment 9 bases; nucleotides outside the gene matches: 6. CDR3 loop: CSAVREGREQFF. Here the CDR3 DNA reads TGCAGTGCAGTGCGGGAGGGTCGTGAGCAGTTCTTC.

As to this clonotype: The germline gene is not matched at one end of the junction; a read error may be the cause. The CDR3 spells CASGLGREYYNEQFF. The CDR3 region has the DNA TGTGCCAGCGGCTTGGGACGGGAGTACTACAATGAGCAGTTCTTC. V gene TRBV7-8 combines with J gene TRBJ2-1, with D possibly being TRBD2 (6 bases). The germline V gene has CDR1 SGHVS and CDR2 FQNEAQ. The CDR3 consists of 15 residues.

This clonotype was observed at least ten times. V usage is TRBV6-6 and J usage is TRBJ1-1, with 7 bases lining up with TRBD1. The CDR3 totals 13 residues. The V and J ends lost 6 bases and 1 base, in that order; junction bases with no gene match: 2. Germline CDR1 and CDR2: MNHNY and SVGAGI (reference sequence). CDR3 DNA sequence: TGTGCCAGCAGAGGACAGGCGAACACTGAAGCTTTCTTT. Residues: CASRGQANTEAFF.

Written as DNA, the CDR3 is TGTGCCAGCAGCTCCTTACCCCGGGACAGGCTTACAGATACGCAGTATTTT. Amino acids: CASSSLPRDRLTDTQYF. The genes are TRBV7-8 and TRBJ2-3, with 8 bases lining up with TRBD1. J gave up 3 bases and V 4 bases, and 12 bases lay outside the gene matches. The CDR3 covers 17 residues. Germline V lookup: CDR1 SGHVS, CDR2 FQNEAQ.

This clonotype turned up a few times. V gene TRBV5-1 combines with J gene TRBJ2-7; a possible D gene is TRBD1 (6 bases). CDR1 and CDR2 from the germline V gene are SGHRS and YFSETQ. Trimming removed 5 bases from V and 1 base from J, with 16 bases in between. This CDR3 is 15 amino acids long. The CDR3 DNA reads as TGCGCCAGCAGGTGGGACACCCCAAAATCCTACGAGCAGTACTTC. It translates to CASRWDTPKSYEQYF.

This clonotype was seen a few times. The genes are TRBV18 and TRBJ2-7; maybe TRBD2 (5 bases). CDR1 is KGHSH, CDR2 LQKENI, per germline. This CDR3 spans 12 amino acids. V lost 3 bases and J 6 bases, leaving 9 bases between the germline ends. CDR3 DNA sequence: TGTGCCAGCTCACCCCCTGGGAGCGAGCAGTACTTC. Residues: CASSPPGSEQYF.

This clonotype was recorded at least ten times. The rearrangement joins TRBV11-2 to TRBJ2-7; 8 nucleotides match TRBD1. The V segment lost 5 bases and the J segment 5 bases; nucleotides outside the gene matches: 8. From germline, CDR1 is SGHAT and CDR2 FQNNGV. The CDR3 consists of 14 residues. CDR3 loop: CASSTTTGVHEQYF. For the CDR3, the DNA is TGTGCCAGCAGCACCACGACAGGGGTACACGAGCAGTACTTC.

The chain employs TRBV7-2 and TRBJ2-2; possibly TRBD2 for D (5 bases). The CDR3 spans 14 residues. With 5 bases removed from V and 3 bases from J, the gap between germline ends came to 10 bases. Germline V gene sequence: CDR1 SGHTA, CDR2 FQGNSA. Written as DNA, the CDR3 is TGTGCCAGCAGCCTCAGAGCGGACACCGGGGAGCTGTTTTTT. Amino acids: CASSLRADTGELFF.

About this clonotype itself: Mismatch with germline at one junction end may stem from a read error. This chain links TRBV6-5 with TRBJ1-1, with 10 bases identical to TRBD1. The CDR3 length is 16 residues. Per the germline V gene, CDR1 is MNHEY and CDR2 is SVGAGI. The CDR3 nucleotides are TGTGCCAGCAGTTACTCCGGGACAGGGGTCGACACTGAAGCTTCCTTT. Protein sequence: CASSYSGTGVDTEASF.

V usage is TRBV4-2 and J usage is TRBJ2-2; D is ambiguous. Germline-derived CDR1 and CDR2 are LGHNA and YNFKEQ. V gave up 0 bases and J gave up 1 base, with 12 bases separating them. This CDR3 region has 17 residues. CDR3 sequence: CASSQDMASQNTGELFF. In nucleotides, the CDR3 is TGTGCCAGCAGCCAAGATATGGCGTCTCAGAACACCGGGGAGCTGTTTTTT.

This clonotype was seen more than once but under ten times. V gene TRBV20-1 combines with J gene TRBJ2-3, with 12 bases identical to TRBD2. Germline CDR1 reads DFQATT; CDR2 reads SNEGSKA (reference sequence). J was trimmed by 4 bases and V by 3 bases; bases with no gene match: 5. The CDR3 contains 15 residues. The CDR3: CSASVLAGGADTQYF. The CDR3 bases are TGCAGTGCTAGCGTACTAGCGGGAGGAGCAGATACGCAGTATTTT.

This clonotype was seen only a few times. This chain links TRBV5-6 with TRBJ2-1; D is perhaps TRBD2 (6 bases). CDR1 is SGHDT, CDR2 YYEEEE, per germline. The CDR3 length is 14 residues. The V end lost 0 bases, the J end lost 8 bases, and 12 bases lay between the germline ends. CDR3 DNA: TGTGCCAGCAGCTTGGGACTAGAGCTCGATGAGCAGTTCTTC. Protein product: CASSLGLELDEQFF.

The chain recombines TRBV29-1 with TRBJ1-1, with a weak D call TRBD1 (5 bases). Germline V lookup: CDR1 SQVTM, CDR2 ANQGSEA. V was shortened by 6 bases and J by 1 base, with 18 bases between the two germline ends. The CDR3 has 15 residues. CDR3 in DNA: TGCAGCGTCAGCCCCGGGACTCTAAGGAACACTGAAGCTTTCTTT. It is translated as CSVSPGTLRNTEAFF.

This clonotype was observed many times. The chain couples TRBV20-1 to TRBJ1-5; 8 positions agree with TRBD1. Trimming removed 5 bases from V and 4 bases from J; junction bases left unmatched: 7. The CDR3 consists of 14 residues. In germline, CDR1 is DFQATT, CDR2 SNEGSKA (reference sequence). The CDR3 is CSAAGTGFNQPQHF. CDR3 in DNA: TGCAGTGCTGCAGGGACAGGTTTTAATCAGCCCCAGCATTTT.

This chain connects TRBV12-3 or TRBV12-4 to TRBJ1-2; unclear D gene. With 3 bases removed from V and 6 bases from J, the gap between germline ends came to 8 bases. The CDR3 is made up of 12 amino acids. CDR3 in amino acids: CASSFWGDGYTF. The DNA for the CDR3 is TGTGCCAGCAGTTTTTGGGGTGATGGCTACACCTTC.

The chain has TRBV29-1 and TRBJ1-1; D is unclear. Trimming pared 6 bases from V and 3 bases from J, leaving 17 bases between. The CDR3 totals 14 residues. CDR1 is SQVTM and CDR2 is ANQGSEA in the germline V gene. The CDR3 protein is CSVANILRDTEAFF. CDR3 sequence (DNA): TGCAGCGTAGCTAATATACTCCGGGACACTGAAGCTTTCTTT.

The table lists this clonotype with a few counts. The chain joins TRBV7-9 to TRBJ2-1; the D gene could be TRBD1 or TRBD2 (5 bases each). The CDR3 consists of 14 residues. Between the trimmed V and J ends, which lost 4 bases and 4 bases, there was a span of 11 bases. Germline CDR1 is SEHNR and CDR2 is FQNEAQ (reference sequence). The chain's CDR3 is CASSYPGGYNEQFF. CDR3 nucleotides: TGTGCCAGCAGCTATCCTGGGGGATACAATGAGCAGTTCTTC.

The gene calls are TRBV19 and TRBJ2-2, with D tentatively TRBD2 (6 bases). The CDR3 has 15 residues. The germline V and J ends were trimmed by 4 bases and 1 base, with 10 bases remaining between them. CDR1 and CDR2 (germline): LNHDA, SQIVND (reference sequence). The CDR3 DNA follows: TGTGCCAGTAGTAGCGGGGCGGTGAACACCGGGGAGCTGTTTTTT. Amino acid sequence: CASSSGAVNTGELFF.

This clonotype was counted ten times or more. The genes are TRBV6-2 or TRBV6-3 and TRBJ1-1; D is possibly TRBD1 (5 bases). The CDR3 spans 14 residues. The V end lost 3 bases, the J end lost 0 bases, and 8 bases lay between the germline ends. Germline V gene data show CDR1 as MNHEY and CDR2 as SVGEGT. CDR3 in amino acids: CASSYRGMNTEAFF. CDR3 sequence (DNA): TGTGCCAGCAGTTATAGGGGTATGAACACTGAAGCTTTCTTT.

The rearrangement uses TRBV7-6 and TRBJ1-3, with 10 bases that match TRBD1. Germline trimming cut 5 bases from V and 0 bases from J; bases unmatched to any gene: 10. Per the germline V gene, CDR1 is SGHVS and CDR2 is FNYEAQ. The CDR3 has 18 residues. The CDR3, as DNA: TGTGCCAGCAGCCCGGGACAGGGGCTCCTAAGCTCTGGAAACACCATATATTTT. It encodes CASSPGQGLLSSGNTIYF.

This clonotype was detected many times. The chain links TRBV2 to TRBJ1-6, with D possibly matching TRBD1 (6 bases). V was cut by 8 bases and J by 6 bases, with 11 bases left in between. Germline-derived CDR1 and CDR2 are SNHLY and FYNNEI. The CDR3 is 13 residues long. CDR3 loop: CASGDTFNSPLHF. For the CDR3, the DNA is TGTGCCAGCGGGGACACTTTTAATTCACCCCTCCACTTT.

This clonotype came up a few times. The chain employs TRBV29-1 and TRBJ2-3; D is undetermined. Trimming took 7 bases from V and 1 from J, leaving 15 bases between them. The CDR3 extends over 14 amino acids. Germline V lookup: CDR1 SQVTM, CDR2 ANQGSEA. CDR3 sequence reads: CSATRLTRTDTQYF. The CDR3 coding sequence is TGCAGCGCCACCAGATTAACTCGCACAGATACGCAGTATTTT.

J is TRBJ2-7 and V is TRBV5-5; TRBD1 aligns across 8 bases. J lost 3 bases, V lost 2 bases, and 7 bases had no gene match. CDR3 length: 15 amino acids. Germline-derived CDR1 and CDR2 are SGHKS and YYEKEE (reference sequence). The CDR3 protein is CASSFAGTGRYEQYF. The CDR3 DNA is TGTGCCAGCAGCTTCGCCGGGACAGGTCGCTACGAGCAGTACTTC.

This chain uses TRBV21-1 with TRBJ2-3; the D segment call TRBD1 is taken from the table without a DNA check. TRBV21-1 is a pseudogene segment. This CDR3 has 16 amino acids. Here the CDR3 reads CASPGTGGRVTDTQYF. CDR3 nucleotide sequence: TGTGCCAGCCCTGGGACAGGGGGCCGCGTAACAGATACGCAGTATTTT.

The rearrangement uses TRBV20-1 and TRBJ1-2; TRBD1 agrees at 8 bases. The CDR3 consists of 14 residues. Germline CDR1 and CDR2: DFQATT and SNEGSKA (reference sequence). Trimming at V came to 6 bases and at J to 2 bases, leaving 8 bases not matched to a gene. CDR3 in DNA: TGCAGTGCACCCGGGACAGGCGGAAACTATGGCTACACCTTC. It encodes CSAPGTGGNYGYTF.